This T cell receptor beta chain derives from a study of post-analysis software for immune sequencing data (dated by TCRdb to between 2015 and 2016). About the investigation overall: Recorded disease courses included relapsing-remitting, secondary progressive and progressive-relapsing multiple sclerosis, with some patients lacking subtype annotation. The patient repertoires were compared against roughly 12 previously published healthy control repertoires obtained from donors aged roughly 6 to 28 years. A subset of samples was prepared in parallel using single-end sample barcoding, then pooled and co-amplified after Illumina adapter ligation. Study-wide conclusions, independent of this receptor: Normalized Chao1 diversity was significantly lower in multiple sclerosis patients than controls, suggesting substantial peripheral T-cell clonal expansion. Strong co-clustering of samples prepared in the same batch was shown by direct clustering with F measure, prompting a batch-effect correction. Patients showed significantly higher frequencies than controls for several TRBV segments, among them TRBV5-6, TRBV5-1 and TRBV20-1. The control group was slightly older than the multiple sclerosis patient group.

Comment on this clonotype: Its antigen specificity is not known. The input lacks base qualities; no much larger clone sits a single base away.

The germline V gene (reference sequence) specifies LNHNV as CDR1 and YYDKDF as CDR2. The cysteine opens and the phenylalanine closes a CDR3 of 15 amino acids. Only the CDR3 DNA stays, 45 bases, in frame from base 1. The protocol used for the library was PCR. The listed sequencing device is Illumina HiSeq 2500. Unique molecular identifiers were incorporated into TCR beta cDNA libraries to reduce PCR and sequencing biases. Approximately 500,000 cDNA molecules were obtained for every 1 to 10 million input T cells, so each molecule roughly corresponded to one T cell. The patient libraries were prepared and sequenced with the same protocol used for the earlier healthy control dataset. Within a given batch, samples were prepared together, multiplexed and sequenced on the same HiSeq lane. The paper's data handling went like this. Raw barcoded reads were processed with MIGEC, discarding single-read molecular identifier groups before consensus assembly and CDR3 extraction. VDJtools was used for post-analysis of the clonotype tables, with diversity normalized by down-sampling every dataset to the smallest sample size. Repertoire overlap clustering matched CDR3 amino acid but not nucleotide sequences to correct batch-related cross-sample contamination. The public reads were reprocessed in TCRdb via fastp at Q25 and MiXCR, keeping in-frame beta chains. Records with the same CDR3 protein are collapsed into one entry carrying the most frequent genes and DNA. The V and J calls and clone size come from TCRdb's table, not from the authors' own analysis. Across this sample there are 550,000 to 700,000 distinct CDR3 sequences, with about 40% seen only once. The ten most abundant clones make up approximately 1.7% of the sample.

To demonstrate the VDJtools post-analysis software, TCR beta repertoires were profiled from the peripheral blood of 10 to 15 young patients with multiple sclerosis. The patients with multiple sclerosis were children and adolescents between 6 and 15 years of age. Sequenced: blood. The V and J genes are TRBV15 and TRBJ2-1, with an unclear D gene assignment. The better agreement between TRBJ2-7 and the DNA end casts doubt on the J call. The receptor was isolated from a girl aged 5 to 17 with multiple sclerosis. The CDR3 protein sequence reads: CATSSTESSYNEQYF. The DNA sequence is TGTGCCACCAGCAGTACAGAGAGCTCCTACAATGAGCAGTACTTC.